This TCR beta chain was retrieved from a study of cytomegalovirus exposure and HLA in healthy donors. The study ran its PCR with 60 Vbeta and 13 Jbeta primers. Sequenced by immunoSEQ multiplex PCR; TCRdb stores in-frame clones only, minus some. The sample yields about 160,000 clones, roughly 80% seen once. CDR1 is SEHNR and CDR2 is FQNEAQ in the germline V gene (reference sequence). Germline trimming cut 5 bases from V and 4 bases from J; bases unmatched to any gene: 5. The CDR3 totals 15 residues. This receptor was identified in a man aged 35-49 years in good health and CMV-seronegative. The chain combines TRBV7-9 with TRBJ2-2; 9 nucleotides line up with TRBD1. Sequencing was performed on PBMCs. The CDR3 DNA follows: TGTGCCAGCAGCCGTAAGACAGGGGGCACCGGGGAGCTGTTTTTT. It translates to CASSRKTGGTGELFF.